The T cell receptor (beta chain) under discussion was sequenced for a study of OX40 agonist ivuxolimab in advanced cancers. Points from the study as a whole: Among the lowest peripheral clonal expansion occurred in 0.1-3.0 mg/kg partial responders.

The assay was immunoSEQ multiplex PCR, and TCRdb's table has in-frame clones only and misses some. Seen here are roughly 51,000 clones, about 88% observed once, and the top ten hold around 0.64%. Autoimmune disease history or systemic immunosuppression excluded patients. On this clone: The antigen is undetermined.

This CDR3 is 14 amino acids long. After removal of 7 bases from V and 4 bases from J, the junction contained 7 bases not matched to a gene. Germline lookup yields CDR1 SNHLY and CDR2 FYNNEI. Here the sequenced sample was CD4+ or CD8+ T cells sorted from blood, taken in a trial of the OX40 agonist ivuxolimab. The chain uses TRBV2 and TRBJ1-1, with 9 bases lining up with TRBD1. This receptor was obtained from an adult with an advanced solid tumor such as melanoma, head and neck, liver or kidney cancer. CDR3 nucleotide sequence: TGTGCCAGCACCGACAGGGGGTTTAGCACTGAAGCTTTCTTT. Protein product: CASTDRGFSTEAFF.